This T cell receptor beta chain stems from a study of blood T cell repertoires in COVID-19. Participant ages covered roughly 18 to 89 years across 24 US areas. In the authors' workflow: Quantification of nucleated cells was approximated via reference gene primer amplification. TCRdb's copy holds only in-frame clones and misses some; the assay was immunoSEQ multiplex PCR. That table is the source of V, J and clone size, and D and trimming were worked out from the DNA. The table has hundreds of thousands of clones, roughly 86% seen once. Sequenced material: PBMCs or T cells enriched from blood (not recorded which). The sequence was obtained from a woman under 40 with acute COVID-19.

CDR3 in DNA: TGTGCTAGTGTTCCCCCACAGGGAAACACCATATATTTT. Its protein is CASVPPQGNTIYF. The V call is TRBV12-5, the J call TRBJ1-3; D is uncertain. Germline assignment: CDR1 LGHNT and CDR2 FRNRAP. This CDR3 spans 13 amino acids. V lost 7 bases and J lost 4, with 11 bases in between.